These T cell receptor beta chains were read from a single sample in a study of shared clonotypes between healthy human individuals. Only in-frame clones appear in the TCRdb table, and some are missing; sequencing was by immunoSEQ multiplex PCR. The sample has 2,500,000 or so clones, around 93% seen once. The specimen was naive CD4+ T cells from PBMCs. These receptors were taken from a man in his late teens or twenties in good health. Some clones in this sample may be carry-over from other donors' samples. Both conserved end residues are part of each CDR3. A D gene is named only where the DNA matches it firmly. Not every row has a clone size; where given, it reads once, few, many or a size class.

d_call,j_call,clone_size,v_call,cdr3_nt,cdr3_aa
TRBD1,TRBJ1-5,.,TRBV29-1,TGCAGCGCCGGGGGACAGGGAGATCAGCCCCAGCATTTT,CSAGGQGDQPQHF
TRBD1,TRBJ1-5,.,TRBV27,TGTGCCAGCAGTCCGATCCGACTCGACAGGGGAGCAGGAGGCAATCAGCCCCAGCATTTT,CASSPIRLDRGAGGNQPQHF
.,TRBJ2-5,.,TRBV5-8,TGTGCCAGCAGCTTATTGAAGGAGACCCAGTACTTC,CASSLLKETQYF
TRBD1,TRBJ2-5,.,TRBV5-1,TGCGCCAGCAGCTTGACGGACAGGGAGGCGACCCAGTACTTC,CASSLTDREATQYF
.,TRBJ1-2,.,TRBV2,TGTGCCAGCAACGACCGTAACTATGGCTACACCTTC,CASNDRNYGYTF
TRBD1,TRBJ2-1,.,TRBV5-4,TGTGCCAGCAGCCGAGGGGGACAGGGATCCTACAATGAGCAGTTCTTC,CASSRGGQGSYNEQFF
.,TRBJ2-5,.,TRBV2,TGTGCCAGCACGGGGGTTGGGGGAGAGACCCAGTACTTC,CASTGVGGETQYF
.,TRBJ2-7,.,TRBV6-1,TGTGCCAGCAAGATAGGTGGGTTAAGGGACGAGCAGTACTTC,CASKIGGLRDEQYF
.,TRBJ2-5,.,TRBV7-9,TGTGCCAGCTGGGAGTGGGGTCTGGAAGAGACCCAGTACTTC,CASWEWGLEETQYF
.,TRBJ1-2,.,TRBV7-9,TGTGCCAGCAGCTCACCGGACCCTAACTATGGCTACACCTTC,CASSSPDPNYGYTF
.,TRBJ2-3,.,TRBV10-3,TGTGCCATCAGTGATTCAGGAGATACGCAGTATTTT,CAISDSGDTQYF
.,TRBJ2-1,once,TRBV18,TGTGCCAGCTCACCCTTACCCTACAATGAGCAGTTCTTC,CASSPLPYNEQFF
.,TRBJ2-7,.,TRBV28,TGTGCCAGCAGTGAGAGGGGTACCTCCTACGAGCAGTACTTC,CASSERGTSYEQYF
.,TRBJ2-7,.,TRBV2,TGTGCCAGCAAAGGGCAGACCTACGAGCAGTACTTC,CASKGQTYEQYF
.,TRBJ1-1,.,TRBV29-1,TGCAGCGGGGGGGCAGGAGAGAACACTGAAGCTTTCTTT,CSGGAGENTEAFF
TRBD2,TRBJ2-2,once,TRBV6-5,TGTGCCAGCAAGGCGGGAGTGAACACCGGGGAGCTGTTTTTT,CASKAGVNTGELFF
TRBD1,TRBJ2-7,.,TRBV28,TGTGCCAGCAGTTCCATCCCGGGACAGGGGTTCCACGAGCAGTACTTC,CASSSIPGQGFHEQYF
TRBD1,TRBJ2-1,.,TRBV15,TGTGCCACCAGCAGAGGGGGCAGGGGGCGCGGAAGTGAGCAGTTCTTC,CATSRGGRGRGSEQFF
TRBD1,TRBJ2-7,once,TRBV6-1,TGTGCCAGCAGAACAGACAGGGGCTACGAGCAGTACTTC,CASRTDRGYEQYF
TRBD2,TRBJ2-6,once,TRBV28,TGTGCCAGCAGGGGACTAGCGGGAGTTTCTGGGGCCAACGTCCTGACTTTC,CASRGLAGVSGANVLTF
TRBD2,TRBJ2-7,.,TRBV6-8,TGTGCCAGCAGCACGTCCCGGGGGGGCCGCCAGCAGTACTTC,CASSTSRGGRQQYF
TRBD2,TRBJ2-7,once,TRBV7-8,TGTGCCAGCAGTTCTAGGACTAGCGGGCATACCTACGAGCAGTACTTC,CASSSRTSGHTYEQYF
TRBD1,TRBJ2-3,.,TRBV7-3,TGTGCCAGCAGCTTAGGGGGACAGGGTTTGGGCACAGATACGCAGTATTTT,CASSLGGQGLGTDTQYF
.,TRBJ1-1,.,TRBV6-5,TGTGCCAGCAGCCCCCCCCAGGCCGCCGGTCGAGCTTTCTTT,CASSPPQAAGRAFF
TRBD2,TRBJ2-1,.,TRBV30,TGTGCCTGGAGTCCCTTTGCGGGAGAATCCTACAATGAGCAGTTCTTC,CAWSPFAGESYNEQFF
TRBD1,TRBJ1-4,.,TRBV10-2,TGCGCCAGCAGTGGGACGGACAGGGGAAGAGAAAAACTGTTTTTT,CASSGTDRGREKLFF
TRBD1,TRBJ2-3,.,TRBV29-1,TGCAGCGTTGGTACAGGGGTAGATACGCAGTATTTT,CSVGTGVDTQYF
.,TRBJ2-7,.,TRBV27,TGTGCCAGCAGTTTAGGGGGTTCGATCTACGAGCAGTACTTC,CASSLGGSIYEQYF
.,TRBJ2-7,.,TRBV5-1,TGCGCCAGCAGCTTGCGGTCCAGGGGAAACGAGCAGTACTTC,CASSLRSRGNEQYF
TRBD1,TRBJ2-7,.,TRBV5-8,TGTGCCAGCAGCTTGCCCTGGGGACAGGGAACCTACGAGCAGTACTTC,CASSLPWGQGTYEQYF
.,TRBJ1-2,.,TRBV7-2,TGTGCCAGCAGCTTAGTGGGGGGCATGCTGGGCTACACCTTC,CASSLVGGMLGYTF
TRBD1,TRBJ1-2,.,TRBV6-5,TGTGCCAGCACCCCGACACCGGGACAGCCACAGGGCTACACCTTC,CASTPTPGQPQGYTF
TRBD1,TRBJ1-1,.,TRBV5-4,TGTGCCAGCAGCTTAGGACAGGGAAAGACTGAAGCTTTCTTT,CASSLGQGKTEAFF
.,TRBJ1-2,once,TRBV27,TGTGCCAGCAGCCCCCCCCCAGGGGACCCTAACTATGGCTACACCTTC,CASSPPPGDPNYGYTF
TRBD2,TRBJ2-3,.,TRBV6-6,TGTGCCAGCAGTTACTCGAGAACTAGCGGGAGGGATACGCAGTATTTT,CASSYSRTSGRDTQYF
.,TRBJ1-1,.,TRBV19,TGTGCCAGTAGAGTTGGGGACCCTCGCCGTGGAGCTTTCTTT,CASRVGDPRRGAFF
.,TRBJ2-4,.,TRBV5-6,TGTGCCAGCAGCCCTACAGCCGGAGCCAAAAACATTCAGTACTTC,CASSPTAGAKNIQYF
TRBD1,TRBJ1-2,.,TRBV25-1,TGTGCCAGCACCGGAGGACAGGTGGCTAACTATGGCTACACCTTC,CASTGGQVANYGYTF
.,TRBJ1-3,.,TRBV5-1,TGCGCCAGCAGCTTGGTGGGCCCTGGAAACACCATATATTTT,CASSLVGPGNTIYF
.,TRBJ1-1,once,TRBV15,TGTGCCACCAGCAGAGATCGTATGGACACTGAAGCTTTCTTT,CATSRDRMDTEAFF
.,TRBJ2-3,.,TRBV9,TGTGCCAGCAGCGTAGGGGGCGGTACTAGCACAGATACGCAGTATTTT,CASSVGGGTSTDTQYF
.,TRBJ2-5,.,TRBV28,TGTGCCAGCAGTTTTGTTTATAACGCTAAGACCCAGTACTTC,CASSFVYNAKTQYF
.,TRBJ1-2,.,TRBV5-8,TGTGCCAGCAGCTTGGATCCGGGAGCTGGCTACACCTTC,CASSLDPGAGYTF
TRBD2,TRBJ2-3,.,TRBV9,TGTGCCAGCAGCAGTGGGGCGGGAGGGACAGATACGCAGTATTTT,CASSSGAGGTDTQYF
TRBD1,TRBJ2-3,.,TRBV18,TGTGCCAGCTCACCCGGGACAGCTAGCACAGATACGCAGTATTTT,CASSPGTASTDTQYF
TRBD1,TRBJ2-7,.,TRBV27,TGTGCCTCTTCGGACAGGGGAGGGTACGAGCAGTACTTC,CASSDRGGYEQYF
TRBD1,TRBJ2-1,few,TRBV19,TGTGCCAGTAGTATCTTCCGGGACAGGGGAACGAATGAGCAGTTCTTC,CASSIFRDRGTNEQFF
.,TRBJ2-5,once,TRBV2,TGTGCCAGCAGTGTTTGGACAACTCAAGAGACCCAGTACTTC,CASSVWTTQETQYF
.,TRBJ2-1,.,TRBV30,TGTGCCTGGAGTGACCGGAATGAGCAGTTCTTC,CAWSDRNEQFF
TRBD2,TRBJ2-3,.,TRBV7-9,TGTGCCGGCAGCTGGGCTAGCGGGAGGGCCAGCACAGATACGCAGTATTTT,CAGSWASGRASTDTQYF
TRBD2,TRBJ2-1,.,TRBV18,TGTGCCAGCTCACCACCTAGCGGGAGATACAATGAGCAGTTCTTC,CASSPPSGRYNEQFF
TRBD2,TRBJ2-1,.,TRBV7-3,TGTGCCAGCAGCTTACGCGGGAGGGGCGGTGAGCAGTTCTTC,CASSLRGRGGEQFF
.,TRBJ1-2,.,TRBV29-1,TGCAGCGTTGAAGAATGGTGGGGGGCTGGCTACACCTTC,CSVEEWWGAGYTF
.,TRBJ1-2,once,TRBV30,TGTGCCTGGAGCCGTTTTTGGGGGAGGGGCTACACCTTC,CAWSRFWGRGYTF
TRBD1,TRBJ1-1,.,TRBV7-2,TGTGCCAGCAGCTTATCCGTAGACAGGGCGAACACTGAAGCTTTCTTT,CASSLSVDRANTEAFF
TRBD1,TRBJ2-1,.,TRBV5-1,TGCGCCAGCAGCCGCGGGACAGGGTTGGATGAGCAGTTCTTC,CASSRGTGLDEQFF
.,TRBJ2-1,.,TRBV5-1,TGCGCCAGCAGCTCCAGGACCTCGAGCTCCTACAATGAGCAGTTCTTC,CASSSRTSSSYNEQFF
TRBD2,TRBJ2-3,.,TRBV27,TGTGCCAGCAGTTTATCGTTGGGCGGGAGGCGCACGGATACGCAGTATTTT,CASSLSLGGRRTDTQYF
.,TRBJ1-2,.,TRBV4-3,TGCGCCAGCAGCCAAGACGGCAGGAGCTATGGCTACACCTTC,CASSQDGRSYGYTF